The clone carrying this TCR beta chain showed up just a few times. This sample was taken from a study of human T cells and chemical hapten exposure. This CDR3 has 11 amino acids. V was shortened by 4 bases and J by 4 bases, with 8 bases between the two germline ends. Germline V CDR1 and CDR2: DFQATT, SNEGSKA (reference sequence). Time point meaning: patch test 3, about 24 weeks after DPC sensitization. Treatment defined: therapeutic diphenylcyclopropenone sensitization with weekly scalp DPC. TCRdb re-analysed the RACE reads in MiXCR, keeping a single row per CDR3 protein. The sample holds 210,000 or so distinct CDR3 sequences, about 25% seen once.

Specimen: whole blood, collected in connection with sensitization to the hapten diphenylcyclopropenone (DPC). The sequence was obtained from a woman aged 40 to 55 with alopecia areata. Some clones in this sample may be carry-over from other donors' samples. The rearrangement links TRBV20-1 to TRBJ2-7; D gene uncertain. The CDR3, as DNA: TGCAGTGCTACGCCCCGTTACGAGCAGTACTTC. Amino acids: CSATPRYEQYF.